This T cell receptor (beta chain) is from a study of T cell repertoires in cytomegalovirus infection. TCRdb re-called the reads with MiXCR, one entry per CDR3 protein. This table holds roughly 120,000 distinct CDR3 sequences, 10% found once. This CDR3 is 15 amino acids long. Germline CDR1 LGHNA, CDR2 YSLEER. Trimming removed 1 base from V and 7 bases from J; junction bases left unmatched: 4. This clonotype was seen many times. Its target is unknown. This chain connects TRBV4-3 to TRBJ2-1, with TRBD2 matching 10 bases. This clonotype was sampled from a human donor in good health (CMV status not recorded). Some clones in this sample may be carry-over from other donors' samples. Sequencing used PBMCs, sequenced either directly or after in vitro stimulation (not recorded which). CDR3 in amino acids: CASSQGASGSNEQFF. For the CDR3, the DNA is TGCGCCAGCAGCCAAGGGGCTAGCGGGAGTAATGAGCAGTTCTTC.